This paragraph covers one T cell receptor beta chain sequence. The antigen remains undetermined. Generated by immunoSEQ multiplex PCR, the TCRdb table keeps only in-frame clones and is missing some. The sample shows over 25,000 clones, 82% of them seen only once. These data are taken from a study of PD-1 blockade in classical Hodgkin lymphoma. Across the study: Patients were dosed intravenously with nivolumab at 3 mg/kg every 2 weeks. Study results and caveats: Before treatment, complete responders showed about the same diversity as newly diagnosed patients. Exclusion was the outcome for patients who began nivolumab under 1 year after ASCT. Reported baseline diversity: healthy donors highest, relapsed/refractory patients lowest.

V lost 5 bases to trimming and J lost 1 base, with 14 bases between them. This CDR3 region has 15 residues. Germline V gives CDR1 MDHEN, CDR2 SYDVKM. Relapses following autologous stem cell transplantation were seen in all patients, with brentuximab vedotin exposure varying. Sequenced here: peripheral blood mononuclear cells (PBMCs), sampled before the second cycle of nivolumab. The source of this sequence is a human donor with classical Hodgkin lymphoma. The gene calls are TRBV28 and TRBJ1-1, with D tentatively TRBD1 (5 bases). Here the CDR3 reads CASSAWGSRNTEAFF. As DNA, the CDR3 is TGTGCCAGCAGTGCCTGGGGCTCTAGGAACACTGAAGCTTTCTTT. The whole variable domain, filled in from reference TRBV28 and TRBJ1-1, reads DVKVTQSSRYLVKRTGEKVFLECVQDMDHENMFWYRQDPGLGLRLIYFSYDVKMKEKGDIPEGYSVSREKKERFSLILESASTNQTSMYLCASSAWGSRNTEAFFGQGTRLTVV.